This TCR beta chain was sequenced in a study of shared clonotypes between healthy human individuals. On this clone: What it recognizes is unknown.

Every immunoSEQ plate was one replicate of a subset's evenly spread DNA. The method was immunoSEQ multiplex PCR; TCRdb's version includes in-frame clones alone and lacks a portion of them. Of more than 2,000,000 clones in the sample, over 85% were seen once. Only Caucasian adults living in Nashville, Tennessee made up the donor group. Points from the study as a whole: Naive CD4 clonotypes were shared across a few donors at roughly 5%. Across subsets, estimated richness was generally greater for naive than for memory populations.

The CDR3 is made up of 16 amino acids. Germline V gene data show CDR1 as MNHNS and CDR2 as SASEGT. The V end was cut by 1 base, the J end by 4 bases, with 16 bases between. What was sequenced was naive CD4+ T cells from PBMCs. The sample's subset: CD45RA+ positively selected. V and J are TRBV6-1 and TRBJ1-2, with no clear D. The clonotype comes from a man in his late teens or twenties in good health. Some clones in this sample may be carry-over from other donors' samples. The CDR3 sequence: CASSEEMWMGPYGYTF. In DNA, the CDR3 is TGTGCCAGCAGTGAAGAGATGTGGATGGGCCCCTATGGCTACACCTTC.